This record covers a single T cell receptor (beta chain). Its antigen is not identified. The record originates from a study of cytomegalovirus exposure and HLA in healthy donors. The study, taken as a whole, reports: A prior analysis recorded that most TCR beta V segments were productive about 90% or about 30% of the time. As a later analysis showed, a missense DCLRE1C variant was linked to trimming of TCR beta V- and J-genes. Reportedly, cytomegalovirus status was diagnosed with high sensitivity and specificity. With further analysis later on, most CMV-associated TCR beta chains appeared HLA-restricted.

V dropped 2 bases and J dropped 5 bases, with 9 bases sitting between them. Germline CDR1 GTSNPN, CDR2 SVGIG (reference sequence). The CDR3 extends over 12 amino acids. PCR primers comprised 60 Vbeta and 13 Jbeta primers. TCRdb keeps only in-frame clones here, not all; method: immunoSEQ multiplex PCR. The sample holds fewer than 100,000 clones, under 85% seen once. Sequenced: PBMCs. The TCR originated in a man in his forties in good health and CMV-seronegative. The chain combines TRBV30 with TRBJ1-1, with D unclear. The DNA for the CDR3 is TGTGCCTGGAGTACAGTTGGAACTGAAGCTTTCTTT. As protein: CAWSTVGTEAFF.